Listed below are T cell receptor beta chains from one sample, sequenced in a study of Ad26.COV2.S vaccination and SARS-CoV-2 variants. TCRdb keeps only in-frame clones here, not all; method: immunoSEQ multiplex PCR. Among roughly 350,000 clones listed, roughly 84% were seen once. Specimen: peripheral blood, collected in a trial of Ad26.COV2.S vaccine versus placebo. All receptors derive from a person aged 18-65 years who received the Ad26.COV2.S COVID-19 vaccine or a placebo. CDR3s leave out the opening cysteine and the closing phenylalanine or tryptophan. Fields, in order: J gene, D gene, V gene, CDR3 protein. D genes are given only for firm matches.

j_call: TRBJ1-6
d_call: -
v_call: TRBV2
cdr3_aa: ASIRELDSPLH

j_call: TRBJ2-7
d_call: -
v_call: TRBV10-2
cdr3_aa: ASTGRSTYEQY

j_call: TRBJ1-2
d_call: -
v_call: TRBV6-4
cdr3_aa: ASSDSAGRIGGYT

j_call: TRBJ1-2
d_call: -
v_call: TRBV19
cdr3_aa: ASSIDFGTSRRGYT

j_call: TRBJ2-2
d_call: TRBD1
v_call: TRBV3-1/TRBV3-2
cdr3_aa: ASSQGPGQGTGELF

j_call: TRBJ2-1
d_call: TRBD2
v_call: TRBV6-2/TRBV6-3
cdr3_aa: ASSYSAQTSGGSNEQF

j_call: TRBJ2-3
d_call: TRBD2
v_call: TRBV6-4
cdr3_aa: ASSDGGGATDTQY

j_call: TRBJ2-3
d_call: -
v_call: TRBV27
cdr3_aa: ASSLEGIKFADTQY

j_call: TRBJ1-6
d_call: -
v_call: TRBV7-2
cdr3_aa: ASSLQGTNSPLH

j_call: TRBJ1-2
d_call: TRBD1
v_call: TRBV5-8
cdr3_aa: ASTTGGDYGYT

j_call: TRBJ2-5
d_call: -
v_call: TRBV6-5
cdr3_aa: ASSLGAGDGETQY

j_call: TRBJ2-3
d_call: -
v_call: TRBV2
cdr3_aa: ASKSRTYSSTDTQY

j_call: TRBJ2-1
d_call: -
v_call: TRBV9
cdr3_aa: ASSVNSLSYNEQF

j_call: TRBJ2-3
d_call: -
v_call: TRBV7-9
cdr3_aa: ASSTAWAGVTSTDTQY

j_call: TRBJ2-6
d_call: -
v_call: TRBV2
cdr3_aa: ASTLSTGANVLT

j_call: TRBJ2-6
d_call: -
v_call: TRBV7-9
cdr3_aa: ASSLLRGGAGANVLT

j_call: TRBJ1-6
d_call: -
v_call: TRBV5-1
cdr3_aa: ASSLDSNSPLH

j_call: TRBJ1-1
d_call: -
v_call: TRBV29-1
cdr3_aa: SAETVDSRNTEAF